Below are 4 T cell receptor beta chains sequenced from a single sample in a study of cytomegalovirus exposure and HLA in healthy donors. A multiplex PCR was run with 60 Vbeta primers and 13 Jbeta primers. Produced via immunoSEQ multiplex PCR; TCRdb's table is partial and in-frame only. The sample shows about 97,000 clones, 75% of them seen only once. The sample was PBMCs. The source is a man aged 50 to 60 in good health and CMV-seronegative.

V is TRBV5-1 and J is TRBJ1-1; no definite D call. This CDR3 is built from 14 residues. Trimming pared 0 bases from V and 0 bases from J, leaving 6 bases between. Germline assignment: CDR1 SGHRS and CDR2 YFSETQ. The CDR3 region is CASSLDSLNTEAFF. The CDR3 coding sequence is TGCGCCAGCAGCTTGGACAGCTTGAACACTGAAGCTTTCTTT.

The chain recombines TRBV5-1 with TRBJ2-5; D uncertain. The J call is in doubt because the DNA end fits TRBJ2-7 better. This CDR3 contains 13 residues. The germline V gene encodes CDR1 SGHRS and CDR2 YFSETQ. CDR3 in amino acids: CASSLVVSYEQYF. In DNA form, the CDR3 reads TGCGCCAGCAGCCTAGTGGTCTCCTACGAGCAGTACTTC.

The chain joins TRBV7-3 to TRBJ2-3, with 9 bases fitting TRBD2. Germline CDR1 and CDR2: SGHTA and FQGTGA. The CDR3 runs 14 residues. The J segment lost 7 bases and the V segment lost 3 bases, leaving 5 bases of the junction unmatched. In DNA, the CDR3 is TGTGCCAGCAGCTTCGCGGGGGGGCAAAATACGCAGTATTTT. Protein product: CASSFAGGQNTQYF.

V gene TRBV28 combines with J gene TRBJ2-7, with 7 bases fitting TRBD1. V was pared by 6 bases and J by 7 bases, with 15 bases of the junction left unmatched. The V gene's germline CDR1 is MDHEN and CDR2 SYDVKM. This CDR3 is built from 15 residues. The CDR3 reads CASRPGTVSPLEQYF. Here the CDR3 DNA reads TGTGCCAGCAGACCCGGGACAGTCAGCCCCCTGGAGCAGTACTTC.